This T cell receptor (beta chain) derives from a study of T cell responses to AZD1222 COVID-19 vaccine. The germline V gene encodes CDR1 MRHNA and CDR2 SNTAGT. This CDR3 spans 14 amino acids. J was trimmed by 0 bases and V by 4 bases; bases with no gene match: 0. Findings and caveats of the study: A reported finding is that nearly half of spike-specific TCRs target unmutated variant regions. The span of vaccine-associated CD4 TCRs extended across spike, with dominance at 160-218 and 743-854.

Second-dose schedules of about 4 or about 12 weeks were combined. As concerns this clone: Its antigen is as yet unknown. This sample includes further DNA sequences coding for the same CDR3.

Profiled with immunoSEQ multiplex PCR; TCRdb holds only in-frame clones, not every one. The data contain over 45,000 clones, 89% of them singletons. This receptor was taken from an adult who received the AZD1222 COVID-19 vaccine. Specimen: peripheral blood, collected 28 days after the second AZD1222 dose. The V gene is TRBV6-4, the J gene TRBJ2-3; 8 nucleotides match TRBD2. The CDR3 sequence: CASSASGSTDTQYF. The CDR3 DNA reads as TGTGCCAGCAGTGCTAGCGGGAGCACAGATACGCAGTATTTT.